A selection of T cell receptor beta chains follows, all from one sample in a study of CD4 and CD8 cells across lung adenocarcinoma regions. TCRdb re-called the PCR reads through MiXCR, storing one row per CDR3 protein. This sample has around 3,500 distinct CDR3 sequences, with about 56% found just once. The sample consisted of CD4+ T cells from the margin of a lung tumor. The receptors derive from a female donor with lung adenocarcinoma. The CD4 and CD8 labels of this study may be unreliable. Both conserved end residues are part of each CDR3. Fields, in order: CDR3 protein, CDR3 DNA, D gene, V gene, clone size, J gene. The D gene is left open where the match is weak. Expanded clones are given a class, and other clones once, few, many or no size at all.

CDR3: CASSLISQETQYF; DNA: TGTGCCAGCAGCTTAATTAGCCAAGAGACCCAGTACTTC; D: -; V: TRBV11-3; size: -; J: TRBJ2-5
CDR3: CASSSGQGANEQFF; DNA: TGTGCCAGCAGCTCCGGACAGGGGGCCAATGAGCAGTTCTTC; D: TRBD1; V: TRBV5-5; size: -; J: TRBJ2-1
CDR3: CATSRDLPGTYTGELFF; DNA: TGTGCCACCAGCAGAGATTTACCGGGGACATACACCGGGGAGCTGTTTTTT; D: -; V: TRBV15; size: -; J: TRBJ2-2
CDR3: CASSYHRGSSKGNYNEQFF; DNA: TGTGCCAGCAGTTACCACAGGGGGAGTTCAAAGGGGAATTACAATGAGCAGTTCTTC; D: TRBD1; V: TRBV6-5; size: few; J: TRBJ2-1
CDR3: CASGMTGSYEQYF; DNA: TGTGCCAGCGGAATGACAGGGTCCTACGAGCAGTACTTC; D: TRBD1; V: TRBV6-1; size: -; J: TRBJ2-7
CDR3: CASSQGTWTRTSVGHNEQFF; DNA: TGCGCCAGCAGCCAAGGAACTTGGACTCGAACTAGCGTGGGTCACAATGAGCAGTTCTTC; D: TRBD2; V: TRBV4-1; size: medium-sized; J: TRBJ2-1
CDR3: CASSQKLGSDTTTNEKLFF; DNA: TGTGCCAGCAGCCAAAAGTTGGGCTCGGACACGACAACTAATGAAAAACTGTTTTTT; D: -; V: TRBV4-2; size: -; J: TRBJ1-4
CDR3: CASSERRGVTDTQYF; DNA: TGCGCCAGCAGTGAGCGCAGGGGGGTCACAGATACGCAGTATTTT; D: -; V: TRBV10-2; size: -; J: TRBJ2-3
CDR3: CASSDSRLAGRTDTQYF; DNA: TGCGCCAGCAGTGATTCCCGACTAGCGGGACGCACAGATACGCAGTATTTT; D: TRBD2; V: TRBV10-2; size: -; J: TRBJ2-3
CDR3: CARSEALAGTDTQYF; DNA: TGTGCCCGCAGCGAAGCTCTGGCCGGCACAGACACGCAGTACTTC; D: -; V: TRBV6-1; size: -; J: TRBJ2-7
CDR3: CASSLWRTETQYF; DNA: TGTGCCAGCAGCCTCTGGAGGACGGAGACCCAGTACTTC; D: -; V: TRBV11-2; size: medium-sized; J: TRBJ2-5
CDR3: CASSRARSGYEQYF; DNA: TGTGCCAGTAGCCGGGCGCGTTCGGGCTACGAGCAGTACTTC; D: -; V: TRBV27; size: few; J: TRBJ2-7
CDR3: CASNGLGGGGKDTQYF; DNA: TGTGCCAGCAACGGGTTAGGGGGGGGGGGAAAAGATACCCAGTATTTC; D: -; V: TRBV6-1; size: once; J: TRBJ2-3
CDR3: CASMRGQGSGELFF; DNA: TGTGCCAGCATGAGGGGACAGGGGTCCGGGGAGCTGTTTTTT; D: TRBD1; V: TRBV6-1; size: medium-sized; J: TRBJ2-2
CDR3: CATSGPGGNQPQHF; DNA: TGTGCCACCAGTGGGCCAGGGGGCAATCAGCCCCAGCATTTT; D: -; V: TRBV24-1; size: -; J: TRBJ1-5
CDR3: CASSRKIAGGPHEQFF; DNA: TGTGCCAGCAGCCGCAAAATAGCGGGAGGGCCCCATGAGCAGTTCTTC; D: TRBD2; V: TRBV6-1; size: large; J: TRBJ2-1
CDR3: CASSRDPGQRMRQYF; DNA: TGTGCCAGCAGCCGTGACCCGGGACAGAGGATGCGGCAGTACTTC; D: TRBD1; V: TRBV6-1; size: large; J: TRBJ2-5
CDR3: CASSLDGEGSYEQYF; DNA: TGTGCCAGCAGTCTCGACGGCGAAGGCTCCTACGAGCAGTACTTC; D: -; V: TRBV27; size: once; J: TRBJ2-7
CDR3: CASSVRVAGATNTQYF; DNA: TGTGCCAGCAGTGTGAGGGTGGCGGGGGCCACAAACACGCAGTACTTC; D: -; V: TRBV6-1; size: -; J: TRBJ2-4
CDR3: CASSPLAGVADTQYF; DNA: TGTGCCAGCAGCCCGTTAGCGGGAGTGGCCGATACGCAGTATTTT; D: TRBD2; V: TRBV5-8; size: few; J: TRBJ2-3
CDR3: CASSLSASGSREQFF; DNA: TGTGCCAGCAGTTTATCGGCTAGTGGGTCCCGTGAGCAGTTCTTC; D: -; V: TRBV12-3/TRBV12-4; size: few; J: TRBJ2-1
CDR3: CASSEVGRSDEQYF; DNA: TGTGCCAGCAGTGAAGTTGGGAGGTCGGACGAGCAGTACTTC; D: -; V: TRBV6-1; size: medium-sized; J: TRBJ2-7
CDR3: CASGGLGGRDTDTQYF; DNA: TGTGCCAGCGGGGGGCTAGGGGGCCGTGACACAGATACGCAGTATTTT; D: -; V: TRBV6-8; size: -; J: TRBJ2-3
CDR3: CASSEDPGATEQYF; DNA: TGTGCCAGCAGTGAAGACCCGGGGGCAACCGAGCAGTACTTC; D: -; V: TRBV6-1; size: -; J: TRBJ2-7
CDR3: CASSRSLAGPYNEQFF; DNA: TGTGCCAGCAGCCGATCACTAGCGGGTCCATACAATGAGCAGTTCTTC; D: TRBD2; V: TRBV4-2; size: few; J: TRBJ2-1
CDR3: CASSEYRGGETQYF; DNA: TGTGCCAGCAGTGAATACCGAGGGGGGGAGACCCAGTACTTC; D: -; V: TRBV25-1; size: -; J: TRBJ2-5
CDR3: CASSERASGSYNEQFF; DNA: TGTGCCAGCAGTGAAAGGGCTAGCGGGAGTTACAATGAGCAGTTCTTC; D: TRBD2; V: TRBV6-4; size: once; J: TRBJ2-1
CDR3: CAISESRVTVF; DNA: TGTGCCATCAGTGAGTCCCGGGTTACGGTCTTC; D: -; V: TRBV10-3; size: -; J: TRBJ2-1
CDR3: CASRASGSRTDTQYF; DNA: TGTGCCAGCAGGGCTAGCGGGAGCCGCACAGATACGCAGTATTTT; D: TRBD2; V: TRBV6-1; size: -; J: TRBJ2-3
CDR3: CASSYGGDSYNEQFF; DNA: TGTGCCAGCAGTTACGGAGGGGACTCCTACAATGAGCAGTTCTTC; D: -; V: TRBV6-5; size: -; J: TRBJ2-1
CDR3: CASSEPSGEGEETQYF; DNA: TGTGCCAGCAGCGAGCCTTCGGGGGAGGGAGAAGAGACCCAGTACTTC; D: TRBD2; V: TRBV6-1; size: medium-sized; J: TRBJ2-5
CDR3: CASSAQGAGEQYF; DNA: TGTGCCAGCAGCGCCCAGGGGGCGGGGGAGCAGTACTTC; D: -; V: TRBV12-3/TRBV12-4; size: -; J: TRBJ2-5
CDR3: CARGAVITGEQYF; DNA: TGTGCCCGCGGGGCGGTGATCACAGGGGAGCAGTATTTT; D: -; V: TRBV10-2; size: -; J: TRBJ2-3
CDR3: CASSESAQCGKDTQYF; DNA: TGTGCCAGCAGTGAATCGGCACAGTGTGGCAAAGATACGCAGTACTTT; D: -; V: TRBV6-1; size: -; J: TRBJ2-3
CDR3: CARLIQGNYGYTF; DNA: TGTGCCCGACTCATTCAGGGAAACTATGGCTACACCTTC; D: -; V: TRBV27; size: medium-sized; J: TRBJ1-2
CDR3: CASSSYLQTGDTQYF; DNA: TGTGCCAGCAGCTCTTACTTACAGACGGGAGATACGCAGTATTTT; D: -; V: TRBV7-2; size: -; J: TRBJ2-3
CDR3: CASSQARGKSSYNEQFF; DNA: TGTGCCAGCAGCCAGGCCCGCGGGAAGAGCTCCTACAATGAGCAGTTCTTC; D: -; V: TRBV27; size: -; J: TRBJ2-1
CDR3: CASSLVGGEQETQYF; DNA: TGTGCCAGCAGCTTAGTGGGGGGGGAGCAAGAGACCCAGTACTTC; D: TRBD2; V: TRBV7-6; size: -; J: TRBJ2-5
CDR3: CASSQVRWEAKNIQYF; DNA: TGTGCCAGCAGCCAAGTGAGGTGGGAGGCCAAAAACATTCAGTACTTC; D: -; V: TRBV4-2; size: medium-sized; J: TRBJ2-4
CDR3: CAGLRGRSTDTQYF; DNA: TGTGCGGGCTTGAGGGGCCGTTCAACAGATACGCAGTACTTC; D: -; V: TRBV10-3; size: -; J: TRBJ2-7
CDR3: CASSYRGSAGNEQFF; DNA: TGTGCCAGCAGTTACCGGGGTAGCGCGGGGAATGAGCAGTTCTTC; D: -; V: TRBV6-5; size: medium-sized; J: TRBJ2-1
CDR3: CASSYQGDKAGGGNEQFF; DNA: TGTGCCAGCAGTTACCAGGGGGATAAAGCGGGGGGGGGCAATGAGCAGTTCTTC; D: TRBD2; V: TRBV6-5; size: few; J: TRBJ2-1
CDR3: CASRTDSNQPQHF; DNA: TGTGCCAGCAGGACGGATAGCAATCAGCCCCAGCATTTT; D: -; V: TRBV6-1; size: large; J: TRBJ1-5
CDR3: CASGDSANTGELFF; DNA: TGCGCCAGCGGTGACAGCGCGAACACCGGGGAGCTGTTTTTT; D: -; V: TRBV5-1; size: -; J: TRBJ2-2
CDR3: CASQVGGLGDTQYF; DNA: TGCGCCTCCCAGGTAGGGGGACTAGGAGATACGCAGTATTTT; D: TRBD2; V: TRBV10-2; size: medium-sized; J: TRBJ2-3
CDR3: CASSEYNWGQGSYEQYF; DNA: TGTGCCAGCAGTGAATATAACTGGGGACAGGGCTCCTACGAGCAGTACTTC; D: TRBD1; V: TRBV6-1; size: -; J: TRBJ2-7
CDR3: CASSLGQSYNEQFF; DNA: TGTGCCAGCAGCTTAGGACAGTCCTACAATGAGCAGTTCTTC; D: -; V: TRBV11-1; size: -; J: TRBJ2-1
CDR3: CAWSPGTGLDEQYF; DNA: TGTGCCTGGAGTCCTGGGACAGGACTCGATGAGCAGTACTTC; D: TRBD1; V: TRBV30; size: -; J: TRBJ2-5
CDR3: CASSYGQGTYEQYF; DNA: TGTGCCAGCAGTTACGGGCAGGGAACCTACGAGCAGTACTTC; D: -; V: TRBV6-5; size: -; J: TRBJ2-7
CDR3: CASRNTQGAEAEAFF; DNA: TGCGCCAGCAGGAATACACAGGGGGCAGAGGCTGAAGCTTTCTTT; D: TRBD1; V: TRBV10-2; size: medium-sized; J: TRBJ1-1
CDR3: CASSRLAGVRRETQYF; DNA: TGTGCCAGCAGTAGACTAGCGGGAGTAAGGAGAGAGACCCAGTACTTC; D: TRBD2; V: TRBV27; size: medium-sized; J: TRBJ2-5
CDR3: CASSEYNARGNEQFF; DNA: TGTGCCAGCAGTGAATATAATGCGCGGGGCAATGAGCAGTTCTTC; D: -; V: TRBV25-1; size: -; J: TRBJ2-1